This record covers a single T cell receptor (beta chain). Its target is not known. Using immunoSEQ multiplex PCR, the repertoire was profiled, and TCRdb retains in-frame clones only, with some absent. The sample holds 77,000 or so clones, approximately 90% seen once. These data originate in a study of OX40 agonist ivuxolimab in advanced cancers. Study observations and caveats: CD8+ T cells averaged more expanded clones than CD4+.

The CDR3 consists of 15 residues. The J segment lost 8 bases and the V segment lost 3 bases, leaving 8 bases of the junction unmatched. Germline V gene data show CDR1 as LNHDA and CDR2 as SQIVND (reference sequence). Sequenced material: CD4+ or CD8+ T cells sorted from blood, taken in a trial of the OX40 agonist ivuxolimab. The clonotype originates from an adult with an advanced solid tumor such as melanoma, head and neck, liver or kidney cancer. This rearrangement joins TRBV19 to TRBJ2-1; 9 nucleotides line up with TRBD2. CDR3 bases: TGTGCCAGTAGTATCAGGCGGGGGGGCGTGGATGAGCAGTTCTTC. Amino acids: CASSIRRGGVDEQFF.